The present entry profiles one T cell receptor beta chain with its context. All donors came from Russia, were Caucasian and healthy, and spanned ages roughly 6 to 95. The CDR3 totals 15 residues. Looked up from germline, CDR1 is SGDLS and CDR2 is YYNGEE. Combining a sample-barcoded 5' primer with a J-beta primer mix, a second PCR ran for roughly 7 to 12 cycles. No fewer than 3 million CDR3-containing paired-end reads came from each sample. TCRdb recomputed calls from the 5' RACE reads with MiXCR, one row per CDR3 protein. The sample gives 850,000 to 1,300,000 distinct CDR3 sequences, 35% to 55% of which show up once; 15% to 20% is in the top ten. The data were taken from a study of blood T cells in healthy people across ages.

The origin of this receptor is a woman aged 55-70 years in good health. The sequencing sample was made of blood. The chain links TRBV9 to TRBJ2-5; D may be TRBD1 or TRBD2 (5 bases each). The J call could be wrong; TRBJ2-7 is a better fit for the DNA end. CDR3 loop: CASSGGVTSRDEQYF. The CDR3 nucleotides are TGTGCCAGCAGCGGAGGGGTGACGAGCCGCGACGAGCAGTACTTC.